What follows are 25 T cell receptor beta chains derived from one specimen sequenced in a study of cytomegalovirus exposure and HLA in healthy donors. With 60 Vbeta and 13 Jbeta primers, the PCR was carried out. Clones were read by immunoSEQ multiplex PCR, and TCRdb kept only the in-frame ones, dropping some. The data hold about 65,000 clones, with 62% observed a single time. The specimen was PBMCs. These receptor sequences come from a man aged 25-45 years in good health and CMV-seronegative.

This clone came up a few times. The gene calls are TRBV7-8 and TRBJ2-5, with 7 bases matching TRBD1. The CDR3 totals 15 residues. V lost 4 bases and J lost 4; bases outside the gene matches: 9. Germline assignment: CDR1 SGHVS and CDR2 FQNEAQ. CDR3 in amino acids: CASSYQGTERETQYF. The CDR3 nucleotides read TGTGCCAGCAGCTACCAAGGGACAGAAAGAGAGACCCAGTACTTC.

The rearrangement links TRBV29-1 to TRBJ2-3, with TRBD2 matching 7 bases. The V gene end was trimmed by 6 bases and the J gene end by 2 bases; junction bases not matched to a gene: 14. Germline-derived CDR1 and CDR2 are SQVTM and ANQGSEA. The CDR3 extends over 16 amino acids. The CDR3 loop reads CSVDAGDRPYTDTQYF. The CDR3 bases are TGCAGCGTGGACGCGGGGGATAGACCGTACACAGATACGCAGTATTTT.

This chain links TRBV5-8 with TRBJ1-2; D not certain. This CDR3 contains 12 residues. V lost 4 bases, J lost 5 bases, and 9 bases lay in between. From germline, CDR1 is SGHTS and CDR2 YDEGEE. The CDR3 DNA is TGTGCCAGCAGCCTCCGAGGGTATGGCTACACCTTC. Translation: CASSLRGYGYTF.

Only a few counts were recorded for this clone. The gene calls are TRBV27 and TRBJ1-6, with 8 bases matching TRBD1. CDR1 MNHEY and CDR2 SMNVEV come from the germline V gene (reference sequence). The CDR3 is 14 residues long. V was clipped by 1 base and J by 7 bases; unmatched bases: 0. The CDR3 region has the DNA TGTGCCAGCAGTTTATGGACAGGGAATTCACCCCTCCACTTT. Protein product: CASSLWTGNSPLHF.

The chain uses TRBV13 and TRBJ1-1, with 10 bases identical to TRBD1. Germline values: CDR1 PRHDT, CDR2 FYEKMQ (reference sequence). CDR3 length: 15 residues. The junction had 7 bases not matched to a gene; V was cut back by 4 bases and J by 5 bases. CDR3 bases: TGTGCCAGCAGCTGGGGGGCGGGACAGGGGACTGAAGCTTTCTTT. The encoded protein is CASSWGAGQGTEAFF.

The J gene is TRBJ2-5, the V gene TRBV6-6; D is perhaps TRBD2 (7 bases). Trimming removed 6 bases from V and 6 bases from J, with 14 bases in between. This CDR3 spans 13 amino acids. CDR1 and CDR2 from the germline V gene are MNHNY and SVGAGI (reference sequence). The CDR3 spells CASRTPGGQTQYF. CDR3 in DNA: TGTGCCAGCAGGACCCCCGGGGGGCAGACCCAGTACTTC.

The gene calls are TRBV30 and TRBJ1-1; 7 nucleotides agree with TRBD1. The CDR3 covers 15 residues. Germline V gene sequence: CDR1 GTSNPN, CDR2 SVGIG (reference sequence). V dropped 4 bases and J dropped 7; count of bases not matched to a gene: 15. The DNA of the CDR3 is TGTGCCTGGACTAGGAATCGAGCGTGGGACAGTGAAGCTTTCTTT. It is translated as CAWTRNRAWDSEAFF.

V usage is TRBV7-9 and J usage is TRBJ1-1; D remains ambiguous. Germline V gene lookup returns CDR1 SEHNR and CDR2 FQNEAQ (reference sequence). The CDR3 runs to 15 residues. The germline V and J ends were trimmed by 3 bases and 3 bases, with 14 bases remaining between them. CDR3 region: CASSLLFKGDTEAFF. The CDR3 DNA reads TGTGCCAGCAGCTTGCTGTTTAAGGGAGACACTGAAGCTTTCTTT.

The J gene is TRBJ2-3, the V gene TRBV7-8, with D maybe TRBD2 (6 bases). CDR1 SGHVS and CDR2 FQNEAQ come from the germline V gene. Trimming shortened V by 5 bases and J by 1 base, and 13 bases separated the two germline ends. This CDR3 region has 15 residues. CDR3 bases: TGTGCCAGCAGCGCATTTGGCGGGGGCACAGATACGCAGTATTTT. Protein sequence: CASSAFGGGTDTQYF.

V and J are TRBV6-5 and TRBJ1-6, with TRBD1 as a possible D gene (5 bases). V was clipped by 4 bases and J by 14 bases, with 21 bases between them. Germline-derived CDR1 and CDR2 are MNHEY and SVGAGI. CDR3 size: 15 residues. The CDR3 bases are TGTGCCAGCAGTTGGGTAGGGGAGCGGGGTCTCACCCTCCACTTT. Amino acid sequence: CASSWVGERGLTLHF.

This clone was counted only a few times. This chain joins TRBV19 and TRBJ2-7, with 8 positions matching TRBD1. CDR1 and CDR2 (germline): LNHDA, SQIVND (reference sequence). The CDR3 spans 15 residues. With V trimmed by 0 bases and J by 10 bases, 11 bases remained unmatched. As DNA, the CDR3 is TGTGCCAGTAGTATAGACGGGAAGACAGGGGTCCCTCAGTACTTC. This encodes CASSIDGKTGVPQYF.

The chain couples TRBV7-9 to TRBJ2-5, with a weak D call TRBD2 (7 bases). V shed 5 bases and J shed 6 bases, with 16 bases lying between them. Looked up from germline, CDR1 is SEHNR and CDR2 is FQNEAQ (reference sequence). The CDR3 contains 14 residues. CDR3 nucleotides: TGTGCCAGCAGCCAAGGGGGGGCCGCAAAGACCCAGTACTTC. It specifies CASSQGGAAKTQYF.

This clone was observed a few times. This chain connects TRBV10-1 to TRBJ1-1, with 9 bases aligning to TRBD1. CDR1 WNHNN and CDR2 SYGVQD come from the germline V gene (reference sequence). This CDR3 is built from 15 residues. Trimming cost V 5 bases and J 5 bases; bases outside gene matches: 9. The CDR3 here is CASSNRGPCGTEAFF. The DNA for the CDR3 is TGCGCCAGCAGTAACAGGGGGCCTTGTGGGACTGAAGCTTTCTTT.

The J gene is TRBJ2-7, the V gene TRBV5-1; weak D call: TRBD1 (5 bases). CDR3 length equals 14 residues. CDR1 SGHRS and CDR2 YFSETQ come from the germline V gene. V was shortened by 0 bases and J by 1 base, with 8 bases between the two germline ends. The DNA of the CDR3 is TGCGCCAGCAGCTTGGACAGGCGGTCCTACGAGCAGTACTTC. Protein sequence: CASSLDRRSYEQYF.

This chain connects TRBV9 to TRBJ2-2, with 7 bases identical to TRBD1. This CDR3 has 15 residues. Per germline, CDR1 SGDLS and CDR2 YYNGEE. J lost 0 bases, V lost 6 bases, and 5 bases had no gene match. CDR3 amino acids: CASTSRGSNTGELFF. In DNA form, the CDR3 reads TGTGCCAGCACCAGCAGGGGGTCGAACACCGGGGAGCTGTTTTTT. Filled out from reference TRBV9 and TRBJ2-2, the complete variable domain reads DSGVTQTPKHLITATGQRVTLRCSPRSGDLSVYWYQQSLDQGLQFLIQYYNGEERAKGNILERFSAQQFPDLHSELNLSSLELGDSALYFCASTSRGSNTGELFFGEGSRLTVL.

The chain links TRBV4-1 to TRBJ2-1, with 7 bases lining up with TRBD2. Germline V gives CDR1 MGHRA, CDR2 YSYEKL. CDR3 length: 15 residues. V was clipped by 0 bases and J by 6 bases; unmatched bases: 5. CDR3 bases: TGCGCCAGCAGCCAAGAGCGGGGGAAAACCAATGAGCAGTTCTTC. This encodes CASSQERGKTNEQFF.

The V call is TRBV4-2, the J call TRBJ1-3; D is possibly TRBD1 (5 bases). Germline CDR1 is LGHNA and CDR2 is YNFKEQ. The CDR3 is made up of 16 amino acids. Trimming cost V 2 bases and J 2 bases, with 13 bases left between them. DNA of the CDR3: TGTGCCAGCAGCCAACAGCAGGAGGGGACTGGAAACACCATATATTTT. Amino acids: CASSQQQEGTGNTIYF.

This chain links TRBV2 with TRBJ2-3; D is possibly TRBD1 (6 bases). CDR3 length: 16 amino acids. Trimming cost V 6 bases and J 4 bases, with 20 bases left between them. Germline CDR1 reads SNHLY; CDR2 reads FYNNEI. CDR3: CASSPGQTSIADTQYF. The CDR3 DNA reads TGTGCCAGCAGCCCCGGACAGACTTCAATTGCAGATACGCAGTATTTT.

The J gene is TRBJ2-7, the V gene TRBV11-1; 7 bases fit TRBD1. Germline V gene data show CDR1 as SGHAT and CDR2 as FQDESV (reference sequence). The ends lost 4 bases at V and 3 bases at J; junction bases unmatched: 9. The CDR3 sequence is 15 residues long. In nucleotides, the CDR3 is TGTGCCAGCAGCTCCGACAGGGCCCTCGGCTACGAGCAGTACTTC. Amino acid sequence: CASSSDRALGYEQYF.

CDR3 sequence reads: CSARKNTEAFF. In nucleotides, the CDR3 is TGCAGTGCGCGGAAGAACACTGAAGCTTTCTTT. The chain has TRBV20-1 and TRBJ1-1; no definite D call. The CDR3 has 11 amino acids. V lost 6 bases, J lost 1 base, and 6 bases lay in between. Per the germline V gene, CDR1 is DFQATT and CDR2 is SNEGSKA (reference sequence).

V is TRBV23-1 and J is TRBJ1-5; maybe TRBD1 (5 bases). TRBV23-1 is an open reading frame whose function is uncertain. The CDR3 covers 12 residues. The V end was cut by 9 bases, the J end by 3 bases, with 9 bases between. For the CDR3, the DNA is TGCGCCAGGGGGGGGTCCAATCAGCCCCAGCATTTT. This sequence encodes CARGGSNQPQHF.

This clone occurred once. The chain uses TRBV4-1 and TRBJ2-2; no clear D. The V end was cut by 0 bases, the J end by 4 bases, with 9 bases between. The germline CDR1 and CDR2 sequences are MGHRA and YSYEKL. The CDR3 runs 15 residues. The CDR3 nucleotides read TGCGCCAGCAGCCAAGATCGAGGTACCACCGGGGAGCTGTTTTTT. Residues: CASSQDRGTTGELFF.

This chain links TRBV11-2 with TRBJ1-1; D remains ambiguous. The CDR3 loop spans 13 amino acids. Germline V gene sequence: CDR1 SGHAT, CDR2 FQNNGV. Trimming took off 3 bases at V and 1 base at J, with 6 bases between the two ends. The CDR3 loop is CASSFNRNTEAFF. The DNA of the CDR3 is TGTGCCAGCAGCTTCAATAGGAACACTGAAGCTTTCTTT.

The chain couples TRBV6-1 to TRBJ1-5; weak D call: TRBD1 (6 bases). V was shortened by 6 bases and J by 0 bases, with 12 bases between the two germline ends. From germline, CDR1 is MNHNS and CDR2 SASEGT. This CDR3 is built from 15 residues. CDR3 residues: CASRQQGYSNQPQHF. CDR3 bases: TGTGCCAGCAGACAACAGGGTTATAGCAATCAGCCCCAGCATTTT.

The rearrangement links TRBV4-1 to TRBJ1-4; perhaps TRBD1 as D (6 bases). CDR3 length equals 17 residues. The germline V gene encodes CDR1 MGHRA and CDR2 YSYEKL. V dropped 2 bases and J dropped 3 bases, with 16 bases sitting between them. The CDR3 DNA reads TGCGCCAGCAGCCAAAACACAAACAGGGAGCCTAATGAAAAACTGTTTTTT. Amino acids: CASSQNTNREPNEKLFF.